Below, 14 T cell receptor beta chains from the same sample are listed, as sequenced in a study of blood T cell repertoires in COVID-19. Sequencing used immunoSEQ multiplex PCR; TCRdb keeps in-frame clones, though not all of them. The sample holds approximately 250,000 clones, more than 80% seen once. The sample was PBMCs or T cells enriched from blood (not recorded which). These receptors were collected from a woman aged 25 to 39 with acute COVID-19.

The chain couples TRBV20-1 to TRBJ2-5, with D unclear. V was cut by 5 bases and J by 5 bases, with 9 bases left in between. Germline V lookup: CDR1 DFQATT, CDR2 SNEGSKA (reference sequence). The length of the CDR3 is 11 residues. The CDR3 region is CSAVVGETQYF. The CDR3 region has the DNA TGCAGTGCTGTAGTGGGCGAGACCCAGTACTTC.

The rearrangement links TRBV6-5 to TRBJ2-3; perhaps TRBD1 as D (6 bases). Germline CDR1 and CDR2: MNHEY and SVGAGI. V gave up 6 bases and J gave up 2 bases, with 15 bases separating them. This CDR3 is built from 15 residues. In DNA form, the CDR3 reads TGTGCCAGCAGCCGGACCGGGACATACACAGATACGCAGTATTTT. It yields the protein CASSRTGTYTDTQYF.

This chain uses TRBV6-5 with TRBJ2-1, with TRBD2 identical over 11 bases. Germline V gene lookup returns CDR1 MNHEY and CDR2 SVGAGI. Trimming cost V 0 bases and J 7 bases; bases outside gene matches: 2. The CDR3 sequence is 15 residues long. As DNA, the CDR3 is TGTGCCAGCAGTTACTCTAGCGGGAGGGGTAATGAGCAGTTCTTC. This encodes CASSYSSGRGNEQFF.

This chain uses TRBV11-2 with TRBJ2-1; TRBD2 aligns across 8 bases. The CDR3 runs 15 residues. Germline V gene data show CDR1 as SGHAT and CDR2 as FQNNGV. The ends lost 2 bases at V and 0 bases at J; junction bases unmatched: 0. In DNA form, the CDR3 reads TGTGCCAGCAGCTTAAGCGGGAGCTCCTACAATGAGCAGTTCTTC. Residues: CASSLSGSSYNEQFF.

There are a few counts of this clone. The chain couples TRBV9 to TRBJ2-1, with D perhaps TRBD2 (6 bases). V lost 0 bases and J lost 0, with 19 bases in between. CDR1 is SGDLS, CDR2 YYNGEE, per germline. The CDR3 loop spans 19 amino acids. Written as DNA, the CDR3 is TGTGCCAGCAGCGTAGCGGGAGCTAGCGCCCACAACTCCTACAATGAGCAGTTCTTC. Amino acid sequence: CASSVAGASAHNSYNEQFF.

This chain uses TRBV19 with TRBJ1-5, with TRBD1 as a possible D gene (5 bases). The ends were cut back, 5 bases at V and 5 bases at J, with 13 bases in the middle. The CDR3 contains 14 residues. Germline V CDR1 and CDR2: LNHDA, SQIVND (reference sequence). CDR3 loop: CASSQGRIDQPQHF. The CDR3 DNA follows: TGTGCCAGTAGTCAGGGTAGGATCGATCAGCCCCAGCATTTT.

The CDR3, as DNA: TGTGCCAGCAGGTACGACAGCACCGGCTACACCTTC. Its translation: CASRYDSTGYTF. V and J are TRBV5-4 and TRBJ1-2, with D perhaps TRBD1 (5 bases). Germline V CDR1 and CDR2: SGHNT, YYREEE (reference sequence). The V and J ends lost 5 bases and 8 bases respectively, with 13 bases between them. This CDR3 has 12 amino acids.

This chain uses TRBV7-6 with TRBJ2-2; 11 bases are a match to TRBD1. The V and J ends lost 5 bases and 4 bases, in that order; junction bases with no gene match: 3. The CDR3 length is 15 residues. Germline CDR1 and CDR2: SGHVS and FNYEAQ. The CDR3 nucleotides are TGTGCCAGCAGCCAGGGACAGGGGGTCACCGGGGAGCTGTTTTTT. This codes for CASSQGQGVTGELFF.

The genes are TRBV7-9 and TRBJ1-2; TRBD1 matches at 10 bases. V shed 10 bases and J 5 bases; nucleotides not matched to a gene: 7. Germline CDR1 reads SEHNR; CDR2 reads FQNEAQ (reference sequence). The CDR3 totals 13 residues. The CDR3 loop is CAIDRGPLYGYTF. The DNA of the CDR3 is TGTGCCATCGACAGGGGGCCCTTGTATGGCTACACCTTC. Complete variable domain (other parts from reference TRBV7-9 and TRBJ1-2): DTGVSQNPRHKITKRGQNVTFRCDPISEHNRLYWYRQTLGQGPEFLTYFQNEAQLEKSRLLSDRFSAERPKGSFSTLEIQRTEQGDSAMYLCAIDRGPLYGYTFGSGTRLTVV.

CDR3 region: CASSLETSYEQYF. The CDR3 DNA is TGTGCCAGCTCCCTTGAAACGAGCTACGAGCAGTACTTC. V usage is TRBV18 and J usage is TRBJ2-7; D is unresolved. The CDR3 covers 13 residues. Germline assignment: CDR1 KGHSH and CDR2 LQKENI. V shed 6 bases and J shed 3 bases, with 12 bases lying between them.

V and J are TRBV15 and TRBJ1-5; 7 nucleotides line up with TRBD1. This CDR3 has 16 amino acids. Trimming removed 6 bases from V and 0 bases from J; junction bases left unmatched: 8. Germline V CDR1 and CDR2: LNHNV, YYDKDF (reference sequence). The CDR3 DNA sequence: TGTGCCACCAGTCGGGACAGTCTTTATAGCAATCAGCCCCAGCATTTT. Translated: CATSRDSLYSNQPQHF.

This clone appeared a single time. The rearrangement links TRBV19 to TRBJ1-1, with D possibly being TRBD1 (6 bases). CDR3 length equals 13 residues. Germline V gene sequence: CDR1 LNHDA, CDR2 SQIVND (reference sequence). The germline V and J ends were trimmed by 8 bases and 5 bases, with 15 bases remaining between them. In nucleotides, the CDR3 is TGTGCCAGTTCAACAGGGAAATGGACTGAAGCTTTCTTT. It encodes CASSTGKWTEAFF. Full variable domain (outside the CDR3, taken from reference TRBV19 and TRBJ1-1): DGGITQSPKYLFRKEGQNVTLSCEQNLNHDAMYWYRQDPGQGLRLIYYSQIVNDFQKGDIAEGYSVSREKKESFPLTVTSAQKNPTAFYLCASSTGKWTEAFFGQGTRLTVV.

The chain has TRBV7-3 and TRBJ2-1, with TRBD2 identical over 9 bases. The CDR3 is 16 residues long. V shed 2 bases, J shed 3 bases, and the junction held 5 bases outside the gene matches. Germline assignment: CDR1 SGHTA and CDR2 FQGTGA. CDR3 region: CASSLGTSGLYNEQFF. In nucleotides, the CDR3 is TGTGCCAGCAGCTTAGGCACTAGCGGGCTCTACAATGAGCAGTTCTTC.

This chain joins TRBV15 and TRBJ1-2; tentative D call: TRBD1 (6 bases). The CDR3 consists of 17 residues. The V gene lost 0 bases and the J gene lost 7 bases, with 21 bases spanning the gap. CDR1 is LNHNV and CDR2 is YYDKDF in the germline V gene (reference sequence). CDR3 coding DNA: TGTGCCACCAGCAGAGATTCCGACAAGCGGGGGCCGGGTGGCTACACCTTC. This encodes CATSRDSDKRGPGGYTF. Drawing the rest from reference TRBV15 and TRBJ1-2, the complete variable domain is DAMVIQNPRYQVTQFGKPVTLSCSQTLNHNVMYWYQQKSSQAPKLLFHYYDKDFNNEADTPDNFQSRRPNTSFCFLDIRSPGLGDTAMYLCATSRDSDKRGPGGYTFGSGTRLTVV.